This T cell receptor (beta chain) was obtained from a study of cytomegalovirus exposure and HLA in healthy donors. Regarding the study as a whole: For TCR beta chains, V- and J-gene trimming was later linked to a missense DCLRE1C variant. Indistinguishability led to the exclusion of some V segments, TRBV6-2 and TRBV6-3 included. Previous analysis showed most TCR beta V segments were productive about 87% or about 30% of the time.

Germline V lookup: CDR1 SGDLS, CDR2 YYNGEE. After removal of 4 bases from V and 4 bases from J, the junction contained 18 bases not matched to a gene. The CDR3 runs 18 residues. Regarding this clone: What it recognizes is unknown.

The PCR ran on 60 Vbeta and 13 Jbeta primers. Sequencing used immunoSEQ multiplex PCR; TCRdb keeps in-frame clones, though not all of them. The table includes about 160,000 clones, approximately 84% detected once. Sequencing was performed on PBMCs. The receptor was derived from a man aged 45-65 years in good health and CMV-seropositive. The chain employs TRBV9 and TRBJ2-3; 7 bases align to TRBD1. The CDR3 protein is CASSTSQTIQGIADTQYF. In nucleotides, the CDR3 is TGTGCCAGCAGCACGTCCCAAACTATACAGGGGATCGCAGATACGCAGTATTTT.